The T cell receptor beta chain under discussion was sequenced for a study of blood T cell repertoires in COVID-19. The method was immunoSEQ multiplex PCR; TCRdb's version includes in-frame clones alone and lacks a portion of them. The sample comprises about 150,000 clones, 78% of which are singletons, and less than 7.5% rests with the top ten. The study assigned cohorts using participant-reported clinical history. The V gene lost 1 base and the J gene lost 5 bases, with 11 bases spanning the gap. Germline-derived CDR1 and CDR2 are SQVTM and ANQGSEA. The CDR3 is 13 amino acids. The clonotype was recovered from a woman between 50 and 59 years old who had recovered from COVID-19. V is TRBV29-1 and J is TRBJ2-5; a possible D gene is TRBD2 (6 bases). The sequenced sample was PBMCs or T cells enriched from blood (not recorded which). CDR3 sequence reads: CSVEAREKETQYF. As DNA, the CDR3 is TGCAGCGTTGAAGCCCGGGAGAAGGAGACCCAGTACTTC.